The 21 T cell receptor beta chains below were found in one sample sequenced in a study of long-term antiretroviral therapy in people with HIV. Sequencing used immunoSEQ v3.0 at survey level. Clones were read by immunoSEQ multiplex PCR, and TCRdb kept only the in-frame ones, dropping some. Counted here are around 20,000 clones, approximately 81% occurring once; the ten biggest clones make up roughly a sixth. Specimen: unsorted PBMCs, collected 0.6 years after starting antiretroviral therapy. The receptors were gathered from a woman aged 18-35 years with HIV.

The chain joins TRBV6-1 to TRBJ1-5, with a possible D match to TRBD1 (6 bases). V shed 7 bases and J shed 2 bases, with 15 bases lying between them. Per germline, CDR1 MNHNS and CDR2 SASEGT. The CDR3 is 15 amino acids. As DNA, the CDR3 is TGTGCCAGCATAAGATCGGCAGGGGGCAATCAGCCCCAGCATTTT. It yields the protein CASIRSAGGNQPQHF.

This chain connects TRBV7-9 to TRBJ2-3; 7 bases align to TRBD2. Germline lookup yields CDR1 SEHNR and CDR2 FQNEAQ (reference sequence). The CDR3 totals 16 residues. V dropped 0 bases and J dropped 2; count of bases not matched to a gene: 5. CDR3 residues: CASSLAGGGATDTQYF. CDR3 nucleotide sequence: TGTGCCAGCAGCTTAGCGGGGGGGGGTGCCACAGATACGCAGTATTTT.

V usage is TRBV19 and J usage is TRBJ2-1; D not certain. V lost 0 bases to trimming and J lost 10 bases, with 10 bases between them. CDR3 length equals 13 residues. The germline CDR1 and CDR2 sequences are LNHDA and SQIVND (reference sequence). The chain's CDR3 is CASSIDESPEQFF. The DNA of the CDR3 is TGTGCCAGTAGTATAGATGAATCGCCCGAGCAGTTCTTC.

This sequence joins TRBV11-2 and TRBJ2-3; 9 bases match TRBD2. CDR1 and CDR2 (germline): SGHAT, FQNNGV. The CDR3 runs 14 residues. V dropped 5 bases and J dropped 4; count of bases not matched to a gene: 4. CDR3 in DNA: TGTGCCAGCAGCCTGGGCGGGGGGGCAGATACGCAGTATTTT. It translates to CASSLGGGADTQYF.

This sequence joins TRBV7-6 and TRBJ2-7; 7 bases fit TRBD2. The CDR3 covers 15 residues. The ends lost 1 base at V and 6 bases at J; junction bases unmatched: 9. Germline values: CDR1 SGHVS, CDR2 FNYEAQ. As DNA, the CDR3 is TGTGCCAGCAGCTTAGGGGCGGGAGTGATACTCGAGCAGTACTTC. Amino acid sequence: CASSLGAGVILEQYF.

The chain joins TRBV15 to TRBJ1-2, with 7 bases that match TRBD1. The V gene's germline CDR1 is LNHNV and CDR2 YYDKDF (reference sequence). After removal of 0 bases from V and 3 bases from J, the junction contained 4 bases not matched to a gene. The CDR3 totals 15 residues. DNA for the CDR3: TGTGCCACCAGCAGAGAGACGGGACAGTACTATGGCTACACCTTC. This gives the protein CATSRETGQYYGYTF.

This chain connects TRBV9 to TRBJ2-7; 9 bases align to TRBD1. The CDR3 extends over 15 amino acids. The germline V gene has CDR1 SGDLS and CDR2 YYNGEE. Trimming cost V 3 bases and J 3 bases; bases outside gene matches: 7. DNA of the CDR3: TGTGCCAGCAGCGGGCCCGGACAGGGGCTCTACGAGCAGTACTTC. It translates to CASSGPGQGLYEQYF.

The genes are TRBV5-4 and TRBJ1-4; D gene uncertain. The CDR3 is 13 residues long. V lost 0 bases to trimming and J lost 5 bases, with 5 bases between them. Germline V gives CDR1 SGHNT, CDR2 YYREEE (reference sequence). CDR3 amino acids: CASSLAENEKLFF. CDR3 sequence (DNA): TGTGCCAGCAGCTTGGCAGAGAATGAAAAACTGTTTTTT. Filled out from reference TRBV5-4 and TRBJ1-4, the complete variable domain reads ETGVTQSPTHLIKTRGQQVTLRCSSQSGHNTVSWYQQALGQGPQFIFQYYREEENGRGNFPPRFSGLQFPNYSSELNVNALELDDSALYLCASSLAENEKLFFGSGTQLSVL.

The chain uses TRBV27 and TRBJ2-5; D may be TRBD2 (6 bases). V was clipped by 6 bases and J by 7 bases, with 15 bases between them. From germline, CDR1 is MNHEY and CDR2 SMNVEV (reference sequence). This CDR3 spans 13 amino acids. The DNA of the CDR3 is TGTGCCAGCAGCCCGGGACTTCCAGCGACCCAGTACTTC. Protein sequence: CASSPGLPATQYF.

The J gene is TRBJ1-2, the V gene TRBV10-3; D uncertain. This CDR3 comprises 14 residues. The V end was cut by 3 bases, the J end by 5 bases, with 13 bases between. CDR1 ENHRY and CDR2 SYGVKD come from the germline V gene. The CDR3 DNA is TGTGCCATCAGTGAAAGGGCCCGGGGTTATGGCTACACCTTC. As protein: CAISERARGYGYTF.

This clone was seen more than once but under ten times. V and J are TRBV5-4 and TRBJ2-2, with a possible D match to TRBD2 (6 bases). V shed 1 base and J shed 6 bases, with 13 bases lying between them. CDR1 SGHNT and CDR2 YYREEE come from the germline V gene (reference sequence). This CDR3 has 15 residues. The CDR3: CASSLKSGEAGELFF. CDR3 sequence (DNA): TGTGCCAGCAGCTTGAAGTCGGGGGAGGCCGGGGAGCTGTTTTTT.

The CDR3 nucleotides are TGTGCCAGCAGCCAAGATGGACAGGGGGTTTCGTACTTC. It is translated as CASSQDGQGVSYF. The V and J genes are TRBV4-2 and TRBJ2-7; 10 bases map to TRBD1. The germline gives CDR1 LGHNA, CDR2 YNFKEQ. The CDR3 spans 13 residues. The junction had 5 bases not matched to a gene; V was cut back by 0 bases and J by 12 bases.

The chain employs TRBV5-4 and TRBJ1-1; D might be TRBD1 (6 bases). The germline CDR1 and CDR2 sequences are SGHNT and YYREEE (reference sequence). The CDR3 runs 14 residues. Trimming removed 0 bases at V and 4 bases at J, with 10 bases between. CDR3 sequence reads: CASSLDRDRTEAFF. CDR3 DNA: TGTGCCAGCAGCTTGGACAGGGACCGCACTGAAGCTTTCTTT.

This sequence joins TRBV10-3 and TRBJ2-4, with a possible D match to TRBD2 (6 bases). V was pared by 10 bases and J by 4 bases, with 17 bases between. The CDR3 is made up of 14 amino acids. CDR1 and CDR2 from the germline V gene are ENHRY and SYGVKD. The CDR3 reads CATTPGESKNIQYF. The CDR3 coding sequence is TGTGCCACCACGCCGGGGGAATCGAAAAACATTCAGTACTTC.

The genes are TRBV5-1 and TRBJ2-7; 9 nucleotides match TRBD1. Trimming cost V 4 bases and J 3 bases; bases outside gene matches: 8. CDR1 and CDR2 (germline): SGHRS, YFSETQ. The CDR3 totals 15 residues. The CDR3 protein is CASSTAGTGYYEQYF. The CDR3 DNA follows: TGCGCCAGCAGCACAGCCGGGACAGGGTACTACGAGCAGTACTTC.

The chain combines TRBV9 with TRBJ1-3; 8 bases are shared with TRBD1. The germline CDR1 and CDR2 sequences are SGDLS and YYNGEE. With V trimmed by 3 bases and J by 1 base, 3 bases remained unmatched. The CDR3 is made up of 15 amino acids. CDR3 nucleotide sequence: TGTGCCAGCAGCGAACAGGGGGTTTCTGGAAACACCATATATTTT. The encoded protein is CASSEQGVSGNTIYF.

The chain joins TRBV28 to TRBJ1-1; perhaps TRBD1 as D (5 bases). The V gene lost 6 bases and the J gene lost 3 bases, with 8 bases spanning the gap. The CDR3 sequence is 12 residues long. Germline V gives CDR1 MDHEN, CDR2 SYDVKM. The CDR3 DNA follows: TGTGCCAGCAGCGGGGGTTACACTGAAGCTTTCTTT. Amino acids: CASSGGYTEAFF.

V gene TRBV6-5 combines with J gene TRBJ2-1; possibly TRBD2 for D (6 bases). This CDR3 has 13 amino acids. CDR1 and CDR2 from the germline V gene are MNHEY and SVGAGI. The V gene lost 0 bases and the J gene lost 10 bases, with 10 bases spanning the gap. The CDR3 is CASSYSIAGEQFF. The CDR3 coding sequence is TGTGCCAGCAGTTACTCGATTGCGGGAGAGCAGTTCTTC.

The chain recombines TRBV27 with TRBJ2-1; D not resolved. From germline, CDR1 is MNHEY and CDR2 SMNVEV (reference sequence). The CDR3 spans 14 residues. Trimming left V 0 bases short and J 7 bases short, with 10 bases between. CDR3 coding DNA: TGTGCCAGCAGTTTATCCCCATTTGGGAATGAGCAGTTCTTC. Translated: CASSLSPFGNEQFF.

The chain is built from TRBV7-9 and TRBJ1-1; D is unclear. V was shortened by 8 bases and J by 2 bases, with 12 bases between the two germline ends. Germline V gene lookup returns CDR1 SEHNR and CDR2 FQNEAQ (reference sequence). CDR3 length: 13 residues. The CDR3 protein is CASLPRANTEAFF. In DNA form, the CDR3 reads TGTGCCAGCTTACCCCGGGCAAACACTGAAGCTTTCTTT.

The V and J genes are TRBV10-3 and TRBJ2-1; D is ambiguous. This CDR3 has 14 amino acids. CDR1 ENHRY and CDR2 SYGVKD come from the germline V gene. V was clipped by 6 bases and J by 6 bases, with 15 bases between them. This chain's CDR3 is CAISLPQLGNEQFF. The CDR3 region has the DNA TGTGCCATCAGCCTGCCCCAGCTCGGCAATGAGCAGTTCTTC.